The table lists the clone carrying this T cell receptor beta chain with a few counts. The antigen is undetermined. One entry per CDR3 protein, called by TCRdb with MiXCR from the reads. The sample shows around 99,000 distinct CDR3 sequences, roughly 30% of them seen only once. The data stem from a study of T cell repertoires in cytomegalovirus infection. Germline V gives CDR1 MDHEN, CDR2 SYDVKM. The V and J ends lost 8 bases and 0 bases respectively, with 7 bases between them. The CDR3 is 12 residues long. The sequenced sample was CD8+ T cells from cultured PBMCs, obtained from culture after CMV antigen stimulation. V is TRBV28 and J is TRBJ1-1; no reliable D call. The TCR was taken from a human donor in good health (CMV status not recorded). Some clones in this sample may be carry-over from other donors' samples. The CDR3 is CASDTMNTEAFF. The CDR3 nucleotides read TGTGCCAGCGACACTATGAACACTGAAGCTTTCTTT.